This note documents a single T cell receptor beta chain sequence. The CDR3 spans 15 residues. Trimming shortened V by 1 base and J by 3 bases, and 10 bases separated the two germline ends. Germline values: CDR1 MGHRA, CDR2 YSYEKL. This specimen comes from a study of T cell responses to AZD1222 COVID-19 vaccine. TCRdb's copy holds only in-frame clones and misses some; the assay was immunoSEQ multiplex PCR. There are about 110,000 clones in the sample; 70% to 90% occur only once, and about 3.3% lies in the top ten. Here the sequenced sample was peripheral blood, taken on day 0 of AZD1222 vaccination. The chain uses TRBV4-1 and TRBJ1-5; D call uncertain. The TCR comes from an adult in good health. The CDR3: CASSQGRILNQPQHF. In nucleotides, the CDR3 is TGCGCCAGCAGCCAAGGCAGGATTCTCAATCAGCCCCAGCATTTT.